The 32 T cell receptor beta chains given below trace back to one sample, sequenced in a study of circulating CD8 cells and anti-PD-1 response in melanoma (dated by TCRdb to 2020 to 2022). The sequencing machine was a NextSeq 500. Starting from roughly 15 ng of total RNA, TCR libraries were made with the QIAseq Immune Repertoire RNA Library Kit, Human TCR Panel. TCRdb ran its own pipeline on the public reads, namely fastp trimming at Q25 and MiXCR clone calling, and kept in-frame beta chains. Identical CDR3 proteins give one entry, which carries the most common genes and DNA. Recorded for this sample are 850 to 1,200 distinct CDR3 sequences; approximately 9% of them occurred a single time. Jointly, the top ten make up about 59% of the sample. Using a BD FACSAria II cell sorter, four subsets defined by PD-1 and/or TIGIT were sorted from live CD3+CD8+TCRalphabeta+ cells. Sequencing was performed on CD8+ T cells from PBMCs, taken at baseline or after one month of anti-PD-1 therapy (not recorded which). All receptors come from a human donor with melanoma.

This chain joins TRBV19 and TRBJ2-7; no clear D gene. Germline V gene data show CDR1 as LNHDA and CDR2 as SQIVND (reference sequence). The CDR3 spans 14 residues. V was pared by 2 bases and J by 2 bases, with 10 bases between. The CDR3: CASSITAQTYEQYF. Written as DNA, the CDR3 is TGTGCCAGTAGTATAACAGCTCAAACCTACGAGCAGTACTTC.

This clonotype has just a few counts. The chain carries TRBV29-1 and TRBJ1-1; the D is unclear. V gave up 2 bases and J gave up 0 bases, with 7 bases separating them. The germline V gene encodes CDR1 SQVTM and CDR2 ANQGSEA. CDR3 length: 13 residues. The CDR3 coding sequence is TGCAGCGTTGAACCCCAGATGAACACTGAAGCTTTCTTT. Residues: CSVEPQMNTEAFF. Full variable domain (rest looked up from reference TRBV29-1 and TRBJ1-1): SAVISQKPSRDICQRGTSLTIQCQVDSQVTMMFWYRQQPGQSLTLIATANQGSEATYESGFVIDKFPISRPNLTFSTLTVSNMSPEDSSIYLCSVEPQMNTEAFFGQGTRLTVV.

J is TRBJ2-2 and V is TRBV12-3 or TRBV12-4; 7 bases line up with TRBD1. The CDR3 contains 16 residues. V shed 6 bases and J 3 bases; nucleotides not matched to a gene: 10. The CDR3: CASRPTGALHTGELFF. Here the CDR3 DNA reads TGTGCCAGCAGACCAACAGGGGCACTCCACACCGGGGAGCTGTTTTTT.

This clonotype rates as medium-sized (0.01 to 0.1%). V is TRBV19 and J is TRBJ2-5; D may be TRBD2 (6 bases). Trimming took 7 bases from V and 5 from J, leaving 14 bases between them. Germline loops: CDR1 LNHDA, CDR2 SQIVND (reference sequence). This CDR3 has 13 residues. The CDR3 is CASTTGGLETQYF. CDR3 sequence (DNA): TGTGCCAGTACCACCGGAGGGTTGGAGACCCAGTACTTC.

Within the sample, this clonotype is medium-sized. The rearrangement uses TRBV19 and TRBJ1-5, with D unresolved. Germline V lookup: CDR1 LNHDA, CDR2 SQIVND (reference sequence). Between the trimmed V and J ends, which lost 3 bases and 1 base, there was a span of 7 bases. This CDR3 region has 14 residues. The CDR3 DNA follows: TGTGCCAGTAGTATTATAGGGAGCAATCAGCCCCAGCATTTT. Translated, it gives CASSIIGSNQPQHF. The full variable domain, in which reference TRBV19 and TRBJ1-5 provide the parts outside the CDR3, is DGGITQSPKYLFRKEGQNVTLSCEQNLNHDAMYWYRQDPGQGLRLIYYSQIVNDFQKGDIAEGYSVSREKKESFPLTVTSAQKNPTAFYLCASSIIGSNQPQHFGDGTRLSIL.

This chain uses TRBV12-3 or TRBV12-4 with TRBJ1-1, with unresolved D. The CDR3 length is 13 residues. The ends were cut back, 7 bases at V and 3 bases at J, with 12 bases in the middle. The CDR3 sequence: CASKWGLDTEAFF. DNA of the CDR3: TGTGCCAGCAAATGGGGTCTGGACACTGAAGCTTTCTTT.

This clonotype appeared a few times. V usage is TRBV18 and J usage is TRBJ2-1, with D possibly being TRBD1 (5 bases). Trimming removed 2 bases from V and 7 bases from J, with 15 bases in between. The CDR3 loop spans 15 amino acids. Germline lookup yields CDR1 KGHSH and CDR2 LQKENI. The CDR3 nucleotides are TGTGCCAGCTCACCAGGGGCCTTAGGGCCGAATGAGCAGTTCTTC. Amino acid sequence: CASSPGALGPNEQFF.

By its share, this clonotype is medium-sized. The gene calls are TRBV7-2 and TRBJ2-1; the D gene could be TRBD1 or TRBD2 (5 bases each). The V end lost 1 base, the J end lost 10 bases, and 5 bases lay between the germline ends. The CDR3 is made up of 11 amino acids. Germline V gives CDR1 SGHTA, CDR2 FQGNSA. As DNA, the CDR3 is TGTGCCAGCAGCTTAGGGGGGGAGCAGTTCTTC. This gives the protein CASSLGGEQFF.

As concerns this clonotype: This could be a read error, since a much larger clone is one nucleotide away. The chain links TRBV6-4 to TRBJ2-3; D is tentatively TRBD1 or TRBD2 (5 bases each). In germline, CDR1 is MRHNA, CDR2 SNTAGT. This CDR3 is built from 14 residues. V lost 3 bases, J lost 4 bases, and 11 bases lay in between. The CDR3 region is CASSERGGADTQYF. CDR3 nucleotide sequence: TGTGCCAGCAGTGAGAGGGGCGGCGCAGATACGCAGTATTTT.

By share, this clonotype ranks as medium-sized. The rearrangement joins TRBV4-3 to TRBJ2-7; 10 bases are a match to TRBD2. This CDR3 has 15 amino acids. The J segment lost 9 bases and the V segment lost 0 bases, leaving 8 bases of the junction unmatched. Germline assignment: CDR1 LGHNA and CDR2 YSLEER. DNA of the CDR3: TGCGCCAGCAGCCAAGATAAAGCTAGCGGGGGAGGGCAGTACTTC. Encoded protein: CASSQDKASGGGQYF.

In this sample, this clonotype is medium-sized. This chain's CDR3 is CASSEVTGGAYEQYF. CDR3 bases: TGTGCCAGCAGTGAAGTCACCGGAGGGGCCTACGAGCAGTACTTC. The genes are TRBV25-1 and TRBJ2-7; TRBD2 might be the D (6 bases). Deletions cut 2 bases from V and 2 bases from J, with 13 bases between. CDR1 and CDR2 (germline): MGHDK, SYGVNS. CDR3 length equals 15 residues.

Within the sample, this clonotype is medium-sized. V gene TRBV19 combines with J gene TRBJ1-1; D unclear. Trimming removed 6 bases at V and 0 bases at J, with 8 bases between. This CDR3 has 13 residues. In germline, CDR1 is LNHDA, CDR2 SQIVND (reference sequence). This chain's CDR3 is CASRGIVNTEAFF. CDR3 in DNA: TGTGCCAGTAGGGGGATTGTGAACACTGAAGCTTTCTTT. The full variable domain, with the rest looked up from reference TRBV19 and TRBJ1-1, is DGGITQSPKYLFRKEGQNVTLSCEQNLNHDAMYWYRQDPGQGLRLIYYSQIVNDFQKGDIAEGYSVSREKKESFPLTVTSAQKNPTAFYLCASRGIVNTEAFFGQGTRLTVV.

Within the sample, this clonotype is medium-sized. The chain uses TRBV27 and TRBJ2-1; D gene ambiguous. Germline V gene data show CDR1 as MNHEY and CDR2 as SMNVEV (reference sequence). V lost 1 base and J lost 5, with 0 bases in between. CDR3 size: 11 residues. CDR3 nucleotides: TGTGCCAGCAGTTTATACAATGAGCAGTTCTTC. Its protein product is CASSLYNEQFF.

With respect to this clonotype: One end of the junction fails to match germline, which may point to a read error. The chain employs TRBV9 and TRBJ2-2, with 13 bases aligning to TRBD2. The germline V gene encodes CDR1 SGDLS and CDR2 YYNGEE. This CDR3 spans 19 amino acids. The chain's CDR3 is CASSTRTSGGRLGAGELLF. The CDR3 coding sequence is TGCGCCAGCAGCACGCGGACTAGCGGGGGCCGTCTAGGGGCCGGGGAGCTGCTTTTT.

This clonotype ranks as large. V is TRBV14 and J is TRBJ2-7; D gene unclear. The CDR3 totals 15 residues. Germline-derived CDR1 and CDR2 are SGHDN and FVKESK. V was trimmed by 0 bases and J by 6 bases, leaving 15 bases between them. The CDR3 loop reads CASSQEPQYSLEQYF. The CDR3 DNA reads TGTGCCAGCAGCCAAGAACCCCAGTACTCTCTCGAGCAGTACTTC.

This clonotype was found a few times. It is likely a read error, because the conserved phenylalanine at the end of the CDR3 is missing. V is TRBV19 and J is TRBJ2-1, with D unresolved. CDR1 and CDR2 (germline): LNHDA, SQIVND (reference sequence). The V end lost 1 base, the J end lost 3 bases, and 4 bases lay between the germline ends. The CDR3 runs 13 residues. The CDR3 loop is CASSIVYYNEQFL. The CDR3 DNA is TGTGCCAGTAGTATAGTCTACTACAATGAGCAGTTCCTC.

For this clonotype: A junction end diverges from the germline sequence, so it may reflect a read error. This chain joins TRBV20-1 and TRBJ1-2; a possible D gene is TRBD1 (5 bases). CDR3 length equals 13 residues. Germline V gene lookup returns CDR1 DFQATT and CDR2 SNEGSKA (reference sequence). CDR3 DNA sequence: TGCAGTGCCAGAGGGGAGGCTAACTATGGCTACACCTTC. Its protein product is CSARGEANYGYTF.

In this sample, this clonotype is medium-sized. CDR3 sequence: CASSLGTPPDTEAFF. CDR3 nucleotides: TGTGCCAGCAGCTTGGGGACACCTCCGGACACTGAAGCTTTCTTT. The genes are TRBV5-8 and TRBJ1-1; maybe TRBD1 (5 bases). The CDR3 contains 15 residues. Trimming shortened V by 0 bases and J by 3 bases, and 12 bases separated the two germline ends. The germline gives CDR1 SGHTS, CDR2 YDEGEE.

Judged by abundance, this clonotype is medium-sized. The CDR3 loop reads CASSPRGDSGYTDTQYF. CDR3 sequence (DNA): TGTGCCAGCAGTCCGCGCGGGGACAGTGGATACACAGATACGCAGTATTTT. This chain uses TRBV12-3 or TRBV12-4 with TRBJ2-3; D might be TRBD1 (7 bases). The CDR3 totals 17 residues. V was trimmed by 5 bases and J by 2 bases, leaving 20 bases between them.

This clonotype rates as hyperexpanded. The rearrangement uses TRBV7-3 and TRBJ2-3, with 11 bases identical to TRBD2. V lost 0 bases and J lost 6; bases outside the gene matches: 2. The CDR3 has 15 amino acids. CDR1 and CDR2 from the germline V gene are SGHTA and FQGTGA. The DNA for the CDR3 is TGTGCCAGCAGCTTAACCCCTAGCGGGGGGGATACGCAGTATTTT. Its protein is CASSLTPSGGDTQYF.

Sample share makes this clonotype medium-sized. CDR3 sequence reads: CSVELDRGGEQYF. The CDR3 DNA reads as TGCAGCGTTGAATTGGACAGGGGGGGGGAGCAGTACTTC. The genes are TRBV29-1 and TRBJ2-7; the match to TRBD1 covers 10 bases. Trimming cost V 2 bases and J 7 bases; bases outside gene matches: 5. There are 13 residues in the CDR3. Germline V gives CDR1 SQVTM, CDR2 ANQGSEA.

Judged by abundance, this clonotype is medium-sized. The genes are TRBV19 and TRBJ1-4; no firm D call. Trimming took off 4 bases at V and 1 base at J, with 10 bases between the two ends. Germline V CDR1 and CDR2: LNHDA, SQIVND (reference sequence). The CDR3 contains 15 residues. The CDR3: CASSKYHETNEKLFF. The CDR3 nucleotides are TGTGCCAGTAGTAAATACCACGAAACTAATGAAAAACTGTTTTTT.

This chain links TRBV19 with TRBJ2-7, with 8 bases lining up with TRBD2. The CDR3 runs 15 residues. Trimming took 6 bases from V and 3 from J; bases not matched to a gene: 10. Germline-derived CDR1 and CDR2 are LNHDA and SQIVND (reference sequence). The CDR3 region is CASSIRGGGNYEQYF. CDR3 bases: TGTGCCAGTAGCATCAGGGGCGGGGGGAACTACGAGCAGTACTTC.

This clonotype is termed medium-sized (0.01 to 0.1%). The CDR3, as DNA: TGCAGCGTCCTACAGGGAAACTATGGCTACACCTTC. Its protein product is CSVLQGNYGYTF. The chain has TRBV29-1 and TRBJ1-2, with D possibly matching TRBD1 (6 bases). This CDR3 has 12 amino acids. V shed 6 bases and J shed 2 bases, with 10 bases lying between them. Germline V gives CDR1 SQVTM, CDR2 ANQGSEA.

This clonotype is medium-sized (0.01 to 0.1%) by share. The chain has TRBV12-3 or TRBV12-4 and TRBJ2-3; possibly TRBD1 for D (7 bases). The CDR3 is made up of 15 amino acids. Trimming stripped 8 bases from V and 0 bases from J, with 15 bases between. CDR3 DNA sequence: TGTGCCAGCGGATTACCAGGGGGGAGCACAGATACGCAGTATTTT. It codes for CASGLPGGSTDTQYF.

This clonotype is labeled medium-sized. The gene calls are TRBV19 and TRBJ2-3, with TRBD2 matching 7 bases. The V gene's germline CDR1 is LNHDA and CDR2 SQIVND (reference sequence). After removal of 1 base from V and 3 bases from J, the junction contained 4 bases not matched to a gene. CDR3 length: 15 amino acids. CDR3 region: CASSIVSSGTDTQYF. CDR3 sequence (DNA): TGTGCCAGTAGTATAGTTTCTAGCGGTACAGATACGCAGTATTTT.

The chain links TRBV19 to TRBJ1-2; maybe TRBD1 (5 bases). The CDR3 has 13 residues. Trimming cost V 7 bases and J 6 bases, with 15 bases left between them. Germline CDR1 is LNHDA and CDR2 is SQIVND (reference sequence). CDR3 nucleotide sequence: TGTGCCAGTACGGGGGAGATCGGCCATGGCTACACCTTC. This sequence encodes CASTGEIGHGYTF.

In this sample, this clonotype is medium-sized. The CDR3 protein is CASSLGATGYEQYF. DNA for the CDR3: TGTGCCAGCAGCTTAGGTGCCACGGGCTACGAGCAGTACTTC. J is TRBJ2-7 and V is TRBV7-2, with D uncertain. Trimming removed 1 base from V and 3 bases from J, with 10 bases in between. Germline-derived CDR1 and CDR2 are SGHTA and FQGNSA. This CDR3 spans 14 amino acids. The whole variable domain, filled in from reference TRBV7-2 and TRBJ2-7, reads GAGVSQSPSNKVTEKGKDVELRCDPISGHTALYWYRQSLGQGLEFLIYFQGNSAPDKSGLPSDRFSAERTGGSVSTLTIQRTQQEDSAVYLCASSLGATGYEQYFGPGTRLTVT.

By frequency in the sample, this clonotype is medium-sized. The rearrangement joins TRBV11-2 to TRBJ2-7; D gene uncertain. The CDR3 totals 14 residues. The germline V and J ends were trimmed by 5 bases and 7 bases, with 18 bases remaining between them. CDR1 SGHAT and CDR2 FQNNGV come from the germline V gene. The CDR3 DNA reads as TGTGCCAGCAGCCCCAGGTCCTATCTATGGGAGCAGTACTTC. This translates into CASSPRSYLWEQYF.

By proportion, this clonotype is medium-sized. The CDR3 protein is CASSFGAAGTDTQYF. CDR3 bases: TGTGCCAGCAGCTTCGGAGCGGCGGGGACAGATACGCAGTATTTT. This chain links TRBV11-2 with TRBJ2-3; possible D gene TRBD2, 6 bases. Germline V gives CDR1 SGHAT, CDR2 FQNNGV. The CDR3 contains 15 residues. The V gene lost 3 bases and the J gene lost 3 bases, with 13 bases spanning the gap.

In regard to this clonotype: Here the CDR3 omits its conserved ending phenylalanine or tryptophan, so a read error is the likely source. The chain has TRBV19 and TRBJ2-1; D might be TRBD1 (5 bases). V shed 3 bases and J shed 2 bases, with 8 bases lying between them. Germline V gene data show CDR1 as LNHDA and CDR2 as SQIVND (reference sequence). This CDR3 comprises 14 residues. The CDR3 loop is CASSIQGPYNEQFL. In DNA form, the CDR3 reads TGTGCCAGTAGTATCCAGGGCCCCTACAATGAGCAGTTCCTC.

There are a few counts of this clonotype. CDR3 in DNA: TGCAGCGTTGGCGGTGGGACAGGGTCGTACGAGCAGTACTTC. Residues: CSVGGGTGSYEQYF. V is TRBV29-1 and J is TRBJ2-7, with 9 bases fitting TRBD1. The V gene end was trimmed by 4 bases and the J gene end by 4 bases; junction bases not matched to a gene: 8. There are 14 residues in the CDR3. CDR1 SQVTM and CDR2 ANQGSEA come from the germline V gene.